The clone carrying this T cell receptor (beta chain) turned up a few times. The sample is drawn from a study of identical twins. Germline values: CDR1 MNHNY, CDR2 SVGAGI (reference sequence). The ends were cut back, 9 bases at V and 3 bases at J, with 12 bases in the middle. The CDR3 spans 12 residues. Using its own MiXCR run on the 5' RACE reads, TCRdb lists one record per CDR3 protein. The profile shows hundreds of thousands of distinct CDR3 sequences, about 24% of them singletons. The same specimen was also included in a second study, on T cells expressing NK-cell markers. That work states: HCMV specificity was not established for the expanded NKG2C+ T cell clones.

This rearrangement joins TRBV6-6 to TRBJ2-7; no clear D. The specimen was CD4+ T cells sorted from blood. This sequence was found in a woman aged 18-29 years in good health. CDR3: CASTDSRYEQYF. The CDR3 nucleotides read TGTGCCAGTACCGACTCCCGCTACGAGCAGTACTTC.